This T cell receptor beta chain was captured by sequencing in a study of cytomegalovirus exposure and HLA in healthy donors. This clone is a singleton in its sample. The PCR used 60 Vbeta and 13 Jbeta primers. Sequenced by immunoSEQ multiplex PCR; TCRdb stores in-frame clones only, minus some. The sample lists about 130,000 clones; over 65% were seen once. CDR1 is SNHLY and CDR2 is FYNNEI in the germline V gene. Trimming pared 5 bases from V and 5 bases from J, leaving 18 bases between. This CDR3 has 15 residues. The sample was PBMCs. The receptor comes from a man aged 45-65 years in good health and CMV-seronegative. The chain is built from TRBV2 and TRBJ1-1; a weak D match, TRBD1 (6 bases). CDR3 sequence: CASSPRQAGGTEAFF. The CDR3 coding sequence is TGTGCCAGCAGTCCTCGACAGGCCGGGGGGACTGAAGCTTTCTTT.